The entry that follows covers one T cell receptor beta chain sequence. This sample is part of a study of blood T cell repertoires in COVID-19. Sequencing was performed with immunoSEQ multiplex PCR; in TCRdb, only in-frame clones are kept and a portion is missing. The repertoire consists of 200,000 to 300,000 clones, with approximately 82% occurring once and the leading ten covering approximately 1.9%. Germline CDR1 MNHEY, CDR2 SVGAGI. The CDR3 has 15 amino acids. Trimming cost V 9 bases and J 5 bases, with 22 bases left between them. The V gene is TRBV6-5, the J gene TRBJ1-1; possible D gene TRBD1, 6 bases. This TCR came from a woman of 80 years or more with acute or convalescent COVID-19. The sample consisted of peripheral blood. CDR3 DNA sequence: TGTGCCAGTACCCCTGGGGGCGTACCAACAACTGAAGCTTTCTTT. Its translation: CASTPGGVPTTEAFF.